These 20 T cell receptor beta chains originate from one sample sequenced in a study of Ad26.COV2.S vaccination and SARS-CoV-2 variants. Measured with immunoSEQ multiplex PCR; TCRdb has only the in-frame clones, and not every one. The table lists fewer than 100,000 clones, approximately 82% of them singletons. The sequences come from peripheral blood, collected after recovery from COVID-19. Receptor source: a human donor who had recovered from COVID-19.

The chain couples TRBV7-2 to TRBJ1-2, with D unclear. With 0 bases removed from V and 6 bases from J, the gap between germline ends came to 8 bases. Germline V CDR1 and CDR2: SGHTA, FQGNSA. This CDR3 region has 13 residues. The CDR3 bases are TGTGCCAGCAGCTTAGCGTGGACGGATGGCTACACCTTC. Amino acid sequence: CASSLAWTDGYTF.

The chain couples TRBV27 to TRBJ2-7, with 9 bases lining up with TRBD1. The germline CDR1 and CDR2 sequences are MNHEY and SMNVEV (reference sequence). With V trimmed by 2 bases and J by 6 bases, 11 bases remained unmatched. The CDR3 covers 16 residues. The CDR3 DNA sequence: TGTGCCAGCAGTTTAAGACTGGGACAGGGTCCTGGCGAGCAGTACTTC. Translated: CASSLRLGQGPGEQYF.

The chain joins TRBV28 to TRBJ1-5; TRBD1 matches at 8 bases. This CDR3 is 17 amino acids long. CDR1 and CDR2 (germline): MDHEN, SYDVKM. The ends lost 5 bases at V and 5 bases at J; junction bases unmatched: 14. The CDR3 DNA reads TGTGCCAGCAGTCGGACAGGGTTTAGGGGTGTTCATCAGCCCCAGCATTTT. Encoded protein: CASSRTGFRGVHQPQHF. Using reference TRBV28 and TRBJ1-5 for the parts outside the CDR3, the full variable domain is DVKVTQSSRYLVKRTGEKVFLECVQDMDHENMFWYRQDPGLGLRLIYFSYDVKMKEKGDIPEGYSVSREKKERFSLILESASTNQTSMYLCASSRTGFRGVHQPQHFGDGTRLSIL.

The rearrangement joins TRBV27 to TRBJ2-5, with 13 positions matching TRBD2. CDR3 length: 18 amino acids. CDR1 is MNHEY, CDR2 SMNVEV, per germline (reference sequence). V lost 6 bases to trimming and J lost 9 bases; unmatched junction nucleotides: 19. CDR3 sequence (DNA): TGTGCCAGCAGCTACACCTTTCGCATTGGACTAGCGGGAGTGTCCCAGTACTTC. Translated, it gives CASSYTFRIGLAGVSQYF.

The chain couples TRBV4-3 to TRBJ1-2, with TRBD1 identical over 9 bases. Germline values: CDR1 LGHNA, CDR2 YSLEER. The CDR3 sequence is 16 residues long. The V gene end was trimmed by 0 bases and the J gene end by 4 bases; junction bases not matched to a gene: 6. This chain's CDR3 is CASSQDLSGQGYGYTF. The CDR3 bases are TGCGCCAGCAGCCAAGATCTTTCGGGACAGGGCTATGGCTACACCTTC.

The gene calls are TRBV6-5 and TRBJ1-5, with D possibly matching TRBD1 (6 bases). Per the germline V gene, CDR1 is MNHEY and CDR2 is SVGAGI. CDR3 length: 13 residues. The germline V and J ends were trimmed by 5 bases and 7 bases, with 12 bases remaining between them. CDR3 bases: TGTGCCAGCAGTATGGGGGCTATGCAGCCCCAGCATTTT. Translation gives CASSMGAMQPQHF.

The chain joins TRBV13 to TRBJ1-1, with 7 bases identical to TRBD1. This CDR3 has 17 residues. CDR1 PRHDT and CDR2 FYEKMQ come from the germline V gene (reference sequence). V gave up 5 bases and J gave up 0 bases; unmatched junction bases: 12. Written as DNA, the CDR3 is TGTGCCAGCAGCAATACCGGGACAGCTTTAATGAACACTGAAGCTTTCTTT. Its translation: CASSNTGTALMNTEAFF. Drawing the rest from reference TRBV13 and TRBJ1-1, the complete variable domain is AAGVIQSPRHLIKEKRETATLKCYPIPRHDTVYWYQQGPGQDPQFLISFYEKMQSDKGSIPDRFSAQQFSDYHSELNMSSLELGDSALYFCASSNTGTALMNTEAFFGQGTRLTVV.

This clone was seen a few times. The chain carries TRBV4-3 and TRBJ2-5; 10 bases map to TRBD2. The length of the CDR3 is 17 residues. The junction had 7 bases not matched to a gene; V was cut back by 1 base and J by 2 bases. CDR1 and CDR2 (germline): LGHNA, YSLEER. The CDR3 here is CASSQVGSGRRQETQYF. CDR3 DNA sequence: TGCGCCAGCAGCCAAGTCGGTAGCGGGAGGCGGCAAGAGACCCAGTACTTC.

The chain joins TRBV28 to TRBJ2-1, with D possibly matching TRBD2 (6 bases). Germline CDR1 MDHEN, CDR2 SYDVKM. V was trimmed by 6 bases and J by 14 bases, leaving 14 bases between them. This CDR3 comprises 11 residues. The CDR3, as DNA: TGTGCCAGCAGCCCCGGGACTCTAGAGTTCTTC. Encoded protein: CASSPGTLEFF. The variable domain in full, with the rest retrieved from reference TRBV28 and TRBJ2-1, is DVKVTQSSRYLVKRTGEKVFLECVQDMDHENMFWYRQDPGLGLRLIYFSYDVKMKEKGDIPEGYSVSREKKERFSLILESASTNQTSMYLCASSPGTLEFFGPGTRLTVL.

The V call is TRBV14, the J call TRBJ2-3; D may be TRBD1 or TRBD2 (5 bases each). There are 15 residues in the CDR3. V gave up 0 bases and J gave up 0 bases, with 7 bases separating them. In germline, CDR1 is SGHDN, CDR2 FVKESK. The CDR3 loop is CASSQDWGSTDTQYF. In nucleotides, the CDR3 is TGTGCCAGCAGCCAAGATTGGGGGAGCACAGATACGCAGTATTTT.

The chain has TRBV2 and TRBJ2-1, with 9 nucleotides matching TRBD2. This CDR3 contains 17 residues. The V and J ends lost 10 bases and 7 bases, in that order; junction bases with no gene match: 20. In germline, CDR1 is SNHLY, CDR2 FYNNEI. As DNA, the CDR3 is TGTGCCACCACGTATCGGCTAGCGGGACCAAAAGGGAATGAGCAGTTCTTC. Protein: CATTYRLAGPKGNEQFF.

Notes on this clone: The junction shows a germline mismatch at one end, possibly a read error. The V call is TRBV27, the J call TRBJ2-7, with 8 bases identical to TRBD2. Looked up from germline, CDR1 is MNHEY and CDR2 is SMNVEV (reference sequence). The CDR3 covers 19 residues. CDR3 nucleotides: TGTGCCAGCAGTCTATCGGGACACTTCAGACTAGCGAGAACCTACGAGCAGTACTTC. As protein: CASSLSGHFRLARTYEQYF.

This clone appeared a few times. The V call is TRBV6-6, the J call TRBJ1-1, with 7 bases lining up with TRBD1. The length of the CDR3 is 15 residues. The germline CDR1 and CDR2 sequences are MNHNY and SVGAGI (reference sequence). The junction had 10 bases not matched to a gene; V was cut back by 6 bases and J by 3 bases. The CDR3 region is CASRPPDRRHTEAFF. CDR3 nucleotide sequence: TGTGCCAGCAGACCTCCGGACAGGAGGCACACTGAAGCTTTCTTT.

This clone is medium-sized within its sample. The V and J genes are TRBV27 and TRBJ2-1, with 10 bases lining up with TRBD2. V shed 2 bases, J shed 5 bases, and the junction held 12 bases outside the gene matches. Germline-derived CDR1 and CDR2 are MNHEY and SMNVEV (reference sequence). The CDR3 has 18 amino acids. CDR3: CASSLPSSGTSADNEQFF. For the CDR3, the DNA is TGTGCCAGCAGTTTACCATCGTCCGGGACTAGCGCCGACAATGAGCAGTTCTTC.

The chain employs TRBV27 and TRBJ1-6; 7 bases are shared with TRBD1. This CDR3 contains 14 residues. Germline CDR1 MNHEY, CDR2 SMNVEV (reference sequence). V was pared by 8 bases and J by 10 bases, with 11 bases of the junction left unmatched. The CDR3 here is CASQKTGHSSPLHF. The CDR3 DNA reads as TGTGCCAGCCAGAAGACAGGGCACTCCTCACCCCTCCACTTT.

This chain connects TRBV4-1 to TRBJ1-1; tentative D call: TRBD1 (5 bases). In germline, CDR1 is MGHRA, CDR2 YSYEKL. CDR3 size: 15 residues. The V gene lost 1 base and the J gene lost 0 bases, with 9 bases spanning the gap. Here the CDR3 reads CASSQGAGLNTEAFF. DNA of the CDR3: TGCGCCAGCAGCCAAGGTGCGGGACTGAACACTGAAGCTTTCTTT.

The chain couples TRBV7-6 to TRBJ2-1; TRBD1 matches 7 bases. Germline CDR1 and CDR2: SGHVS and FNYEAQ. There are 16 residues in the CDR3. The J segment lost 3 bases and the V segment lost 0 bases, leaving 5 bases of the junction unmatched. CDR3 amino acids: CASSLAQHRGYNEQFF. The CDR3 DNA is TGTGCCAGCAGCTTAGCGCAACACAGGGGCTACAATGAGCAGTTCTTC.

The V gene is TRBV9, the J gene TRBJ2-1, with D possibly being TRBD2 (6 bases). There are 14 residues in the CDR3. Trimming removed 0 bases from V and 8 bases from J, with 12 bases in between. The germline V gene encodes CDR1 SGDLS and CDR2 YYNGEE. The chain's CDR3 is CASSVGPGLDEQFF. The CDR3 DNA is TGTGCCAGCAGCGTAGGACCGGGACTGGATGAGCAGTTCTTC.

The V gene is TRBV27, the J gene TRBJ2-7; the D gene is possibly TRBD2 (6 bases). Trimming cost V 2 bases and J 7 bases, with 9 bases left between them. The CDR3 runs to 12 residues. The V gene's germline CDR1 is MNHEY and CDR2 SMNVEV (reference sequence). The CDR3, as DNA: TGTGCCAGCAGTTTACCCGGGGGTGAGCAGTACTTC. It is translated as CASSLPGGEQYF.

This clone was observed a few times. The V and J genes are TRBV27 and TRBJ1-5, with no clear D. V was trimmed by 0 bases and J by 7 bases, leaving 13 bases between them. This CDR3 has 15 residues. From germline, CDR1 is MNHEY and CDR2 SMNVEV (reference sequence). The CDR3 protein is CASSLSVDKVQPQHF. The CDR3 nucleotides read TGTGCCAGCAGTTTATCGGTTGATAAGGTACAGCCCCAGCATTTT.